The 8 T cell receptor beta chains below all came from one sample that was sequenced in a study of graft-versus-host responses after intestinal transplantation. These receptors lack a known antigen. TCRdb's copy holds only in-frame clones and misses some; the assay was immunoSEQ multiplex PCR. The table lists 130,000 or so clones, 80% to 95% of them singletons, with about 0.18% in the top ten. The sample here was unstimulated CD4+ T cells sorted from spleen or lymph node cells, taken before intestinal transplant. Every receptor here comes from a human donor who received an intestinal transplant.

The rearrangement joins TRBV19 to TRBJ1-2; tentatively, D is TRBD1 (6 bases). CDR1 is LNHDA, CDR2 SQIVND, per germline (reference sequence). Trimming removed 3 bases at V and 7 bases at J, with 27 bases between. CDR3 size: 18 residues. This CDR3 reads CASSIEWQGGALISGYTF. CDR3 DNA sequence: TGTGCCAGTAGTATTGAATGGCAAGGGGGGGCGCTAATTTCTGGCTACACCTTC.

This chain joins TRBV6-5 and TRBJ2-2; D perhaps matches TRBD2 (6 bases). The CDR3 is 13 residues long. Germline V gene sequence: CDR1 MNHEY, CDR2 SVGAGI. The V end was cut by 8 bases, the J end by 4 bases, with 11 bases between. The CDR3 region is CASSSDPTGELFF. The CDR3 region has the DNA TGTGCCAGCTCTAGCGACCCCACCGGGGAGCTGTTTTTT.

The rearrangement uses TRBV19 and TRBJ1-4, with D possibly matching TRBD1 (6 bases). The length of the CDR3 is 14 residues. Looked up from germline, CDR1 is LNHDA and CDR2 is SQIVND (reference sequence). The ends were cut back, 3 bases at V and 8 bases at J, with 13 bases in the middle. The CDR3, as DNA: TGTGCCAGTAGTATGCAGGGGTATTACGAAAAACTGTTTTTT. This sequence encodes CASSMQGYYEKLFF.

This rearrangement joins TRBV10-3 to TRBJ2-3; TRBD1 might be the D (6 bases). Germline V CDR1 and CDR2: ENHRY, SYGVKD. Trimming took 4 bases from V and 1 from J, leaving 9 bases between them. The CDR3 is 14 residues long. The CDR3 sequence: CAISGNRGTDTQYF. DNA for the CDR3: TGTGCCATCAGTGGGAACAGGGGCACAGATACGCAGTATTTT.

The V and J genes are TRBV5-1 and TRBJ2-3, with 8 bases lining up with TRBD2. CDR1 and CDR2 (germline): SGHRS, YFSETQ. With V trimmed by 2 bases and J by 4 bases, 6 bases remained unmatched. The CDR3 has 15 residues. This CDR3 is CASSFGLASADTQYF. The CDR3 coding sequence is TGCGCCAGCAGCTTTGGACTAGCAAGTGCAGATACGCAGTATTTT. Together with reference TRBV5-1 and TRBJ2-3, the CDR3 gives the full variable domain: KAGVTQTPRYLIKTRGQQVTLSCSPISGHRSVSWYQQTPGQGLQFLFEYFSETQRNKGNFPGRFSGRQFSNSRSEMNVSTLELGDSALYLCASSFGLASADTQYFGPGTRLTVL.

This rearrangement joins TRBV18 to TRBJ1-1; maybe TRBD1 (5 bases). Per germline, CDR1 KGHSH and CDR2 LQKENI. This CDR3 has 13 residues. Between the trimmed V and J ends, which lost 0 bases and 11 bases, there was a span of 13 bases. CDR3 amino acids: CASSPPGEQRAFF. The CDR3, as DNA: TGTGCCAGCTCACCACCGGGGGAACAGCGGGCTTTCTTT.

This clone has just one count. This sequence joins TRBV5-1 and TRBJ2-5, with 12 bases that match TRBD2. CDR1 is SGHRS and CDR2 is YFSETQ in the germline V gene. The CDR3 consists of 16 residues. V was clipped by 0 bases and J by 5 bases; unmatched bases: 5. The CDR3 nucleotides are TGCGCCAGCAGCTTGGCTAGCGGGAGGGCCGGGGAGACCCAGTACTTC. This gives the protein CASSLASGRAGETQYF.

This chain uses TRBV19 with TRBJ1-1; D is uncertain. V was shortened by 0 bases and J by 0 bases, with 14 bases between the two germline ends. From germline, CDR1 is LNHDA and CDR2 SQIVND (reference sequence). This CDR3 is 17 amino acids long. As DNA, the CDR3 is TGTGCCAGTAGTATAGACAGGAGTCCGTTAATGAACACTGAAGCTTTCTTT. This codes for CASSIDRSPLMNTEAFF.